Listed below are T cell receptor beta chains from one sample, sequenced in a study of T-cell memory formation after mild COVID-19. TCRdb analysed the 5' RACE reads with MiXCR anew, one entry per CDR3 protein. The sample yields more than 120,000 distinct CDR3 sequences, 6% to 7% seen once. Material for sequencing was PBMCs or a T cell subset sorted from them (not recorded which). Receptors originate from an adult woman who had mild COVID-19 (a few samples of this study predate the infection). Cell type and time point are not known. CDR3s include the opening cysteine and the closing phenylalanine or tryptophan. The D gene is left open where the match is weak. Expanded clones get a size class; other rows say once, few or many, or leave the size out.

abundance: .; d_gene: .; v_gene: TRBV5-1; j_gene: TRBJ2-7; CDR3aa: CASSLGSGFEQYF; CDR3nt: TGCGCCAGCAGCTTAGGTTCGGGGTTCGAGCAGTACTTC
abundance: few; d_gene: .; v_gene: TRBV20-1; j_gene: TRBJ1-1; CDR3aa: CSANKQRVNTEAFF; CDR3nt: TGCAGTGCAAATAAACAGAGGGTGAACACTGAAGCTTTCTTT
abundance: .; d_gene: TRBD1; v_gene: TRBV7-6; j_gene: TRBJ1-2; CDR3aa: CASSLARGQGGGYTF; CDR3nt: TGTGCCAGCAGCTTAGCCAGGGGACAGGGAGGAGGCTACACCTTC
abundance: many; d_gene: .; v_gene: TRBV15; j_gene: TRBJ1-2; CDR3aa: CATSRAPTEMYGYTF; CDR3nt: TGTGCCACCAGCAGAGCCCCGACAGAAATGTATGGCTACACCTTC
abundance: few; d_gene: .; v_gene: TRBV7-9; j_gene: TRBJ1-1; CDR3aa: CASSSGVLNTEAFF; CDR3nt: TGTGCCAGCAGCTCGGGGGTCTTGAACACTGAAGCTTTCTTT
abundance: few; d_gene: .; v_gene: TRBV9; j_gene: TRBJ1-2; CDR3aa: CASSATAGGNYGYTF; CDR3nt: TGTGCCAGCAGCGCTACTGCTGGGGGGAACTATGGCTACACCTTC
abundance: many; d_gene: .; v_gene: TRBV5-5; j_gene: TRBJ2-1; CDR3aa: CASGDRQFSYNEQFF; CDR3nt: TGTGCCAGCGGCGACAGGCAGTTCTCCTACAATGAGCAGTTCTTC
abundance: few; d_gene: .; v_gene: TRBV12-3/TRBV12-4; j_gene: TRBJ2-2; CDR3aa: CASSLFAGANTGELFF; CDR3nt: TGTGCCAGCAGTTTGTTCGCAGGGGCGAACACCGGGGAGCTGTTTTTT
abundance: few; d_gene: TRBD1; v_gene: TRBV5-4; j_gene: TRBJ2-2; CDR3aa: CASSLYSQGATGELFF; CDR3nt: TGTGCCAGCAGCTTATATTCTCAGGGGGCCACCGGGGAGCTGTTTTTT
abundance: few; d_gene: .; v_gene: TRBV6-2/TRBV6-3; j_gene: TRBJ2-7; CDR3aa: CASRTGGPNYEQYF; CDR3nt: TGTGCCAGCAGAACCGGGGGTCCGAACTACGAGCAGTACTTC
abundance: many; d_gene: TRBD1; v_gene: TRBV12-3/TRBV12-4; j_gene: TRBJ2-2; CDR3aa: CASSFWTGGSSGELFF; CDR3nt: TGTGCCAGCAGTTTTTGGACAGGGGGCAGTTCCGGGGAGCTGTTTTTT
abundance: .; d_gene: .; v_gene: TRBV3-1; j_gene: TRBJ2-4; CDR3aa: CASSHVGETNIQYF; CDR3nt: TGTGCCAGCAGCCATGTTGGGGAAACAAACATTCAGTACTTC
abundance: many; d_gene: TRBD2; v_gene: TRBV7-3; j_gene: TRBJ2-1; CDR3aa: CASSQTSGGPHEQFF; CDR3nt: TGTGCCAGCAGCCAGACTAGCGGGGGGCCCCATGAGCAGTTCTTC
abundance: .; d_gene: .; v_gene: TRBV5-4; j_gene: TRBJ1-4; CDR3aa: CASSPEGVKEKLFF; CDR3nt: TGTGCCAGCAGCCCCGAAGGGGTTAAAGAAAAACTGTTTTTT
abundance: .; d_gene: .; v_gene: TRBV28; j_gene: TRBJ2-1; CDR3aa: CASHSIRSRGGTGKPFNEQFF; CDR3nt: TGTGCCAGCCATTCCATTCGTTCACGTGGGGGAACCGGGAAGCCCTTCAATGAGCAGTTCTTC
abundance: .; d_gene: .; v_gene: TRBV5-1; j_gene: TRBJ1-1; CDR3aa: CASSPSLNTEAFF; CDR3nt: TGCGCCAGCAGCCCCAGTCTGAACACTGAAGCTTTCTTT
abundance: few; d_gene: TRBD2; v_gene: TRBV7-3; j_gene: TRBJ2-3; CDR3aa: CASSPGTSGSTQYF; CDR3nt: TGTGCCAGCAGCCCGGGGACTAGCGGGAGTACGCAGTATTTT
abundance: few; d_gene: .; v_gene: TRBV7-6; j_gene: TRBJ2-5; CDR3aa: CASSLGHRTQYF; CDR3nt: TGTGCCAGCAGCTTAGGGCACCGAACCCAGTACTTC
abundance: many; d_gene: .; v_gene: TRBV7-9; j_gene: TRBJ2-2; CDR3aa: CASSLPYSNTGELFF; CDR3nt: TGTGCCAGCAGCTTACCCTATTCGAACACCGGGGAGCTGTTTTTT
abundance: few; d_gene: .; v_gene: TRBV3-1; j_gene: TRBJ2-7; CDR3aa: CASSPLRAYEQYF; CDR3nt: TGTGCCAGCAGCCCACTCAGGGCCTACGAGCAGTACTTC
abundance: many; d_gene: .; v_gene: TRBV6-1; j_gene: TRBJ1-4; CDR3aa: CASSEALWKVATNEKLFF; CDR3nt: TGTGCCAGCAGTGAAGCGCTATGGAAAGTTGCAACTAATGAAAAACTGTTTTTT
abundance: few; d_gene: .; v_gene: TRBV6-1; j_gene: TRBJ2-1; CDR3aa: CASSVGAGSGFSYNEQFF; CDR3nt: TGTGCCAGCAGTGTGGGGGCCGGGAGCGGATTCTCCTACAATGAGCAGTTCTTC
abundance: many; d_gene: .; v_gene: TRBV15; j_gene: TRBJ1-1; CDR3aa: CATSRAMRRGGEAFF; CDR3nt: TGTGCCACCAGCAGAGCGATGAGGAGGGGAGGTGAAGCTTTCTTT
abundance: .; d_gene: TRBD1; v_gene: TRBV19; j_gene: TRBJ1-1; CDR3aa: CASSITGQGRKNTEAFF; CDR3nt: TGTGCCAGTAGTATCACTGGACAGGGAAGGAAAAACACTGAAGCTTTCTTT
abundance: .; d_gene: .; v_gene: TRBV3-1; j_gene: TRBJ2-7; CDR3aa: CASSPSVVRNEQYF; CDR3nt: TGTGCCAGCAGCCCCTCCGTAGTTCGAAACGAGCAGTACTTC
abundance: few; d_gene: TRBD2; v_gene: TRBV7-9; j_gene: TRBJ2-3; CDR3aa: CASSPKSLLAGVTDTQYF; CDR3nt: TGTGCCAGCAGCCCGAAGTCCCTTTTAGCGGGAGTAACAGATACGCAGTATTTT
abundance: .; d_gene: .; v_gene: TRBV3-1; j_gene: TRBJ2-3; CDR3aa: CASSRRNTGTQYF; CDR3nt: TGTGCCAGCAGCCGCCGTAATACAGGGACGCAGTATTTT
abundance: many; d_gene: .; v_gene: TRBV24-1; j_gene: TRBJ2-1; CDR3aa: CATQRRGNEQFF; CDR3nt: TGTGCCACCCAACGAAGGGGAAATGAGCAGTTCTTC
abundance: .; d_gene: .; v_gene: TRBV24-1; j_gene: TRBJ1-2; CDR3aa: CATSDSRGAGYGYTF; CDR3nt: TGTGCCACCAGTGATTCGCGGGGCGCTGGCTATGGCTACACCTTC
abundance: few; d_gene: .; v_gene: TRBV5-1; j_gene: TRBJ2-1; CDR3aa: CASSYWMSEQFF; CDR3nt: TGCGCCAGCAGCTACTGGATGAGTGAGCAGTTCTTC
abundance: many; d_gene: TRBD2; v_gene: TRBV11-2; j_gene: TRBJ2-1; CDR3aa: CASAGGASYNEQFF; CDR3nt: TGTGCCAGTGCCGGGGGGGCCTCTTACAATGAGCAGTTCTTC
abundance: many; d_gene: .; v_gene: TRBV5-1; j_gene: TRBJ2-5; CDR3aa: CASSWESGGAETQYF; CDR3nt: TGCGCCAGCAGCTGGGAGTCGGGGGGCGCAGAGACCCAGTACTTC
abundance: few; d_gene: .; v_gene: TRBV24-1; j_gene: TRBJ2-3; CDR3aa: CATSARTVADTQYF; CDR3nt: TGTGCCACCAGTGCACGTACGGTGGCAGATACGCAGTATTTT
abundance: few; d_gene: TRBD1; v_gene: TRBV19; j_gene: TRBJ1-2; CDR3aa: CASSIGDRGNYGYTF; CDR3nt: TGTGCCAGTAGTATCGGGGACAGGGGGAACTATGGCTACACCTTC
abundance: many; d_gene: .; v_gene: TRBV10-3; j_gene: TRBJ2-1; CDR3aa: CAISEDRNYNEQFF; CDR3nt: TGTGCCATCAGTGAGGACAGGAACTATAATGAGCAGTTCTTC
abundance: few; d_gene: TRBD1; v_gene: TRBV20-1; j_gene: TRBJ2-5; CDR3aa: CSASRGGTGGETQYF; CDR3nt: TGCAGTGCTTCCCGGGGGGGGACAGGGGGAGAGACCCAGTACTTC
abundance: many; d_gene: .; v_gene: TRBV29-1; j_gene: TRBJ2-6; CDR3aa: CSVVPLAGANVLTF; CDR3nt: TGCAGCGTTGTACCGCTGGCTGGGGCCAACGTCCTGACTTTC
abundance: many; d_gene: TRBD1; v_gene: TRBV5-1; j_gene: TRBJ1-4; CDR3aa: CASSSGQGALGEKLFF; CDR3nt: TGCGCCAGCAGCTCTGGACAGGGGGCTCTTGGTGAAAAACTGTTTTTT
abundance: .; d_gene: .; v_gene: TRBV7-9; j_gene: TRBJ1-1; CDR3aa: CASSLGGASGTEAFF; CDR3nt: TGTGCCAGCAGCTTAGGGGGCGCCTCGGGAACTGAAGCTTTCTTT
abundance: many; d_gene: .; v_gene: TRBV5-1; j_gene: TRBJ2-2; CDR3aa: CASSGGAANTGELFF; CDR3nt: TGCGCCAGCAGCGGCGGGGCCGCGAACACCGGGGAGCTGTTTTTT